These T cell receptor beta chains were read from a single sample in a study of blood T cells in healthy people across ages. MiXCR, applied by TCRdb to the 5' RACE reads, yields one record per CDR3 protein. Of approximately 780,000 distinct CDR3 sequences in the sample, 20% to 30% were seen once. The data also belong to a second study, concerning T cells of mothers and their children.

Sample: blood. These receptors all stem from a boy aged 5-17 years in good health. CDR3s leave out the opening cysteine and the closing phenylalanine or tryptophan. Rows may omit the clone size; those that give it use once, few, many or a size class.

size	length	V	J	CDR3
NA	13	TRBV20-1	TRBJ2-2	SARRGGLETGELF
many	14	TRBV24-1	TRBJ2-5	ATSDSDRGLRETQY
many	13	TRBV6-5	TRBJ1-2	ATGQGRYFNYGYT
NA	14	TRBV4-3	TRBJ2-1	ASSHSGGGAYNEQF
NA	14	TRBV10-3	TRBJ2-3	AITRLVHLRADTQY
NA	13	TRBV28	NA	ASSSPGHGNDEQY
few	13	TRBV7-2	TRBJ2-5	ASSSPQGIQETQY
once	13	TRBV6-1	TRBJ2-7	ASSKDWAEPYEQY
NA	12	TRBV28	TRBJ2-7	ASSYTGVGPEQY
NA	13	TRBV20-1	TRBJ2-3	SARDSGGSTDTQY
few	15	TRBV11-2	TRBJ1-2	ASSPVQGVLINYGYT
NA	13	TRBV11-1	TRBJ2-7	ASSKTGGLSYEQY
NA	14	TRBV5-4	TRBJ2-2	ASSFGYGGRTGELF
NA	13	TRBV7-9	TRBJ2-2	ASTVDRGNTGELF
NA	13	TRBV3-1	NA	ASSPGQRPGYEQY
NA	12	TRBV24-1	TRBJ1-5	ATSGGGKRQPQH
many	10	TRBV18	TRBJ2-5	ASSPQQETQY
NA	12	TRBV27	TRBJ2-1	ASSPRTSGNEQF
few	13	TRBV29-1	TRBJ2-7	SVEAGTQAGYEQY
few	10	TRBV11-1	TRBJ2-3	ASSRWVDTQY
few	15	TRBV5-6	TRBJ2-5	ASSLLLAGGPRETQY
NA	12	TRBV7-6	TRBJ2-5	ASSLFGQQETQY
NA	14	TRBV24-1	TRBJ2-2	ATRPLDRGPTGELF
NA	13	TRBV6-1	TRBJ2-4	ASSENGGILRIQY
few	11	TRBV2	TRBJ2-3	ASSEGLGDTQY
few	8	TRBV2	TRBJ2-7	ATQSYEQY
NA	14	TRBV7-3	TRBJ2-5	ASSLVGFGGQETQY
few	13	TRBV7-9	TRBJ1-2	ASSLVRGKIYGYT
NA	11	TRBV29-1	TRBJ1-2	SVAGGINYGYT
NA	13	TRBV20-1	TRBJ1-2	SARDPAREDYGYT
NA	9	TRBV29-1	TRBJ2-5	SVRDQETQY
NA	12	TRBV7-9	TRBJ1-1	ASSLQGKDTEAF
NA	12	TRBV6-5	TRBJ1-2	ASSYSVDNYGYT
NA	12	TRBV6-1	TRBJ2-2	ASIDRSGTGELF
few	16	TRBV10-3	TRBJ1-1	AISGTRGSPIKDTEAF
NA	13	TRBV7-9	TRBJ2-1	ASSPSTYSYNEQF
few	16	TRBV3-1	TRBJ2-7	ASSQDRGRGLPSYEQY
few	11	TRBV24-1	TRBJ2-1	ATSSGTNNEQF
NA	11	TRBV7-7	TRBJ2-5	ASSLADQETLY
NA	12	TRBV11-2	TRBJ2-7	ASSLVTGGYEQY
NA	9	TRBV6-5	TRBJ1-1	ASSFAREAF
NA	10	TRBV20-1	TRBJ1-1	SARDPAAEAF
NA	14	TRBV29-1	TRBJ1-4	SVGPLPETGNEKLF
NA	10	TRBV18	TRBJ2-2	ASSPSGRELF
many	10	TRBV2	TRBJ2-4	ASSGEINIQY
NA	15	TRBV28	TRBJ2-1	ASSLLRLRGVANEQF
NA	14	TRBV20-1	NA	SARASDTVLSYEQY
NA	15	TRBV4-1	TRBJ1-4	ASSEGQGAWEYEKLF
NA	13	TRBV2	TRBJ2-5	ASSEEGRVRETQY
NA	13	TRBV27	TRBJ1-4	ASSRQRTAEEKLF
NA	11	TRBV3-1	NA	ATRDREIDEQY
NA	11	TRBV29-1	TRBJ2-5	SVEGLASETQY
NA	13	TRBV9	TRBJ1-5	ASSVGDSFNQPQH
NA	12	TRBV11-2	TRBJ2-5	ASRAWTQGETQY
few	12	TRBV20-1	TRBJ2-7	SARGRERSYEQY